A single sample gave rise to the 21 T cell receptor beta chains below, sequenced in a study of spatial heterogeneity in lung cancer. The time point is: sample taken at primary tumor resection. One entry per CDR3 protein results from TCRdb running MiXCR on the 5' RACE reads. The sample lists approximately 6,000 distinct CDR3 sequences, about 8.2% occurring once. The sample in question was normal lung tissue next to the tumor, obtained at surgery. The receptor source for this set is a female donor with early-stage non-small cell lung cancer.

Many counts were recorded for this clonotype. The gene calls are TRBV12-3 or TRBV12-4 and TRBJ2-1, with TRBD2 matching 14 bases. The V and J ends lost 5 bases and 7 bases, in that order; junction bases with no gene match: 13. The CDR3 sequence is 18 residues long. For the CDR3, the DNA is TGTGCCAGCAGTCCTCCCCGGAGACTAGCGGGGGGGCATAATGAGCAGTTCTTC. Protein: CASSPPRRLAGGHNEQFF.

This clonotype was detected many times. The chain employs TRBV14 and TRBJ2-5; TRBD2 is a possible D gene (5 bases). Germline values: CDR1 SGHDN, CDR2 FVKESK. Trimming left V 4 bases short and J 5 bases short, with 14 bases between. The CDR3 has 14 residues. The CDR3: CASSPLLGKETQYF. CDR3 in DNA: TGTGCCAGCAGCCCGCTTCTCGGGAAGGAGACCCAGTACTTC.

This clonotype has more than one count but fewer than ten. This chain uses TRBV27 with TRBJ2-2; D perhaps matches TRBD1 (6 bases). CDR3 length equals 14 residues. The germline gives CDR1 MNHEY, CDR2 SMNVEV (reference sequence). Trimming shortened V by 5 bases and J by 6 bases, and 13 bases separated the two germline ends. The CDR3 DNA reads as TGTGCCAGCAGTGTAACACAGGGATCCGGGGAGCTGTTTTTT. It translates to CASSVTQGSGELFF.

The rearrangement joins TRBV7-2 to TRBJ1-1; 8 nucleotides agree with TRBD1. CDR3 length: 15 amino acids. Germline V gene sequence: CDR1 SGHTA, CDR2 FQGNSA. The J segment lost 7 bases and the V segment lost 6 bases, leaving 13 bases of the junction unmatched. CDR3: CASRGERQGRNEAFF. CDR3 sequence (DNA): TGTGCCAGCAGAGGAGAAAGACAGGGGAGGAATGAAGCTTTCTTT.

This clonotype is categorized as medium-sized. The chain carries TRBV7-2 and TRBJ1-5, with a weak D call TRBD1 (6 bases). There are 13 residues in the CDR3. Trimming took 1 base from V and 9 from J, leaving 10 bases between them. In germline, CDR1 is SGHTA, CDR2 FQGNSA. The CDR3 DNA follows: TGTGCCAGCAGCTTAGATGGGGGGCGGCCCCAGCATTTT. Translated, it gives CASSLDGGRPQHF. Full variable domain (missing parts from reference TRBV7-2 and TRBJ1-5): GAGVSQSPSNKVTEKGKDVELRCDPISGHTALYWYRQSLGQGLEFLIYFQGNSAPDKSGLPSDRFSAERTGGSVSTLTIQRTQQEDSAVYLCASSLDGGRPQHFGDGTRLSIL.

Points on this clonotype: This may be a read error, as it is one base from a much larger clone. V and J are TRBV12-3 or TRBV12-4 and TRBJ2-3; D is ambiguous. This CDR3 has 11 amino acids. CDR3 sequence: CGSRHTDTQYF. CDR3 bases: TGTGGCAGCAGGCACACAGATACGCAGTATTTT.

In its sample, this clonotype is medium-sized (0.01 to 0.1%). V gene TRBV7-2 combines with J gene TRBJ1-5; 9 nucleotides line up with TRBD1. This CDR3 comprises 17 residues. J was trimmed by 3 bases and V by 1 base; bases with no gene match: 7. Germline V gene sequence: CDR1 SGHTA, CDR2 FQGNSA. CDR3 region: CASSLGLDRGLNQPQHF. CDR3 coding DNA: TGTGCCAGCAGCTTAGGACTGGACAGGGGCCTCAATCAGCCCCAGCATTTT.

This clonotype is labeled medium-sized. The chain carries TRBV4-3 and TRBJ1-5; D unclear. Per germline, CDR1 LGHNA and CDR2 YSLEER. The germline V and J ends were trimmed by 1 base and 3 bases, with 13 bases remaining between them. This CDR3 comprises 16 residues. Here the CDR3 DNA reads TGCGCCAGCAGCCAAGCCGCGGGAGGGTCCAATCAGCCCCAGCATTTT. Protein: CASSQAAGGSNQPQHF.

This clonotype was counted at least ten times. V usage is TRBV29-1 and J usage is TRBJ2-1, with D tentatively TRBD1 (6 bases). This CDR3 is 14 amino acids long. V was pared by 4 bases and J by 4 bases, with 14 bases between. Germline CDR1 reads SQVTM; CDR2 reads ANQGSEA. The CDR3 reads CSVGRDKMYNEQFF. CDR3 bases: TGCAGCGTTGGTCGGGACAAAATGTACAATGAGCAGTTCTTC.

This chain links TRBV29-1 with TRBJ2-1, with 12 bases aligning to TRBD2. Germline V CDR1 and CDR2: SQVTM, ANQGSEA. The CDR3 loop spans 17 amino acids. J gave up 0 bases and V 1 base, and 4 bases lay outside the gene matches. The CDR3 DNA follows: TGCAGCGTTGAAGGGACTAGCGGGACGAGCTCCTACAATGAGCAGTTCTTC. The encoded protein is CSVEGTSGTSSYNEQFF.

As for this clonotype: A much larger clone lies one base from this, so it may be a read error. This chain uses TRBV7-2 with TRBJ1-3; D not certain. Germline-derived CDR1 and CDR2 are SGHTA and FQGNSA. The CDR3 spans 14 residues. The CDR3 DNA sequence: TGTGCCAACAGCTTAGGATTCTCTGGAAACACCATATATTTT. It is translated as CANSLGFSGNTIYF.

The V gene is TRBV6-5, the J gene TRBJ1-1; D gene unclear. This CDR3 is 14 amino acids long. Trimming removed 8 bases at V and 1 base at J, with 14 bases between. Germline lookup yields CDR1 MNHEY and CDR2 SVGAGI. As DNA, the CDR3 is TGTGCCAGCCACGAGACCTTGGGGAACACTGAAGCTTTCTTT. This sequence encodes CASHETLGNTEAFF.

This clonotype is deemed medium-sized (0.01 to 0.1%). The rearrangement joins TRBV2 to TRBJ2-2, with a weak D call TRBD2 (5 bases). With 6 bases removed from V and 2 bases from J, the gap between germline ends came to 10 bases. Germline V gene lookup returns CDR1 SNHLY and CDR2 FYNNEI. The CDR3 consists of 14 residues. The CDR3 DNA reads TGTGCCAGCAGAACGGGGTTAAACACCGGGGAGCTGTTTTTT. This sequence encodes CASRTGLNTGELFF.

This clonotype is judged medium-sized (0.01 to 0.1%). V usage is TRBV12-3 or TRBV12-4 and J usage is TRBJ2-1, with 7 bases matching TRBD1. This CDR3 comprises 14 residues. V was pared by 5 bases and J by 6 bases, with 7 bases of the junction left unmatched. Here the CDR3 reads CASSDDRDPNEQFF. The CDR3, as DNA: TGTGCCAGCAGTGACGACAGGGACCCCAATGAGCAGTTCTTC.

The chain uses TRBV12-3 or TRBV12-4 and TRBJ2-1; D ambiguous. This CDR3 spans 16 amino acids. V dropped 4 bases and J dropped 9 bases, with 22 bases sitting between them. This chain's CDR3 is CASSSEDGISFGEQFF. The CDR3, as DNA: TGTGCCAGCAGTTCTGAGGATGGGATAAGTTTTGGTGAGCAGTTCTTC.

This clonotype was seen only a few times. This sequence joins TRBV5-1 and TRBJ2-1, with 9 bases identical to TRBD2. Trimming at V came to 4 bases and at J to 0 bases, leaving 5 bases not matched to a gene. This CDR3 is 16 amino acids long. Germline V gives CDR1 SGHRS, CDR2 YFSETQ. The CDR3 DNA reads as TGCGCCAGCAGCACCGGCGGGGGGGCCTCCTACAATGAGCAGTTCTTC. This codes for CASSTGGGASYNEQFF.

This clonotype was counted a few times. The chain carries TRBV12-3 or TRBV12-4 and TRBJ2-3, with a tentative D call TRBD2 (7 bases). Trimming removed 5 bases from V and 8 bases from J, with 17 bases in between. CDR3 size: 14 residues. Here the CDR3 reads CASSPGGALGTQYF. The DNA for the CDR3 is TGTGCCAGCAGTCCTGGGGGGGCCTTAGGTACGCAGTATTTT.

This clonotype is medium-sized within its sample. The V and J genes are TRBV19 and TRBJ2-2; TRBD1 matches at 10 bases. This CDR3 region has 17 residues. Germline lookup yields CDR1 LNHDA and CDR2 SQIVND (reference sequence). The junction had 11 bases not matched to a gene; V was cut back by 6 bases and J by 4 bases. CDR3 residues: CASSVRQGAVPTGELFF. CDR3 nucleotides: TGTGCCAGTAGCGTTCGACAGGGGGCTGTCCCCACCGGGGAGCTGTTTTTT. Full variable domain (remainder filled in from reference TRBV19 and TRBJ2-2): DGGITQSPKYLFRKEGQNVTLSCEQNLNHDAMYWYRQDPGQGLRLIYYSQIVNDFQKGDIAEGYSVSREKKESFPLTVTSAQKNPTAFYLCASSVRQGAVPTGELFFGEGSRLTVL.

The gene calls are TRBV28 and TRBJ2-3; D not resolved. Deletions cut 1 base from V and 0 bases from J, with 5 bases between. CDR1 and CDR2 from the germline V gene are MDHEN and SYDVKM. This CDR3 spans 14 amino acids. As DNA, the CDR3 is TGTGCCAGCAGTTTATACGGTAGCACAGATACGCAGTATTTT. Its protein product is CASSLYGSTDTQYF.

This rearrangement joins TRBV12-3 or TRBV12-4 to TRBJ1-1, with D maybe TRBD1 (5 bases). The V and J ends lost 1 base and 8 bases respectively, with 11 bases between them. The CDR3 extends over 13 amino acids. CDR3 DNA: TGTGCCAGCAGTTTAGTGGGGCTCCCGGAAGCTTTCTTT. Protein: CASSLVGLPEAFF.

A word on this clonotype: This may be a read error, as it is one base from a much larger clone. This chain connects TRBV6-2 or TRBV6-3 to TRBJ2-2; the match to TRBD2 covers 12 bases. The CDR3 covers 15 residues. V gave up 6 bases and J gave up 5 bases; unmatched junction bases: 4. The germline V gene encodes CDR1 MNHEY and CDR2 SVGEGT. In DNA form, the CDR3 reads TGTGCCAGCAGCCCCGGGACTAGCGGGACCGGGGAGCTGTTTTTT. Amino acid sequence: CASSPGTSGTGELFF.